This TCR beta chain was obtained from a study of OX40 agonist ivuxolimab in advanced cancers. Study-wide background: Recorded diagnoses for dose-escalation patients were hepatocellular carcinoma, melanoma, renal cell or head and neck cancer. Regarding the study as a whole: Dose levels from 0.1 to 3.0 mg/kg saw CD4+ and CD8+ blood T cells expand clonally by week 6.

As for this clone: The antigen is unknown.

Clones were read by immunoSEQ multiplex PCR, and TCRdb kept only the in-frame ones, dropping some. In the table there are tens of thousands of clones, over 75% of which are singletons. The V gene lost 5 bases and the J gene lost 2 bases, with 16 bases spanning the gap. The germline gives CDR1 SGHVS, CDR2 FQNEAQ. CDR3 size: 15 residues. Individuals having autoimmune disease history or systemic immunosuppression were not enrolled. This TCR came from an adult with an advanced solid tumor such as melanoma, head and neck, liver or kidney cancer. The sequencing used CD4+ or CD8+ T cells sorted from blood, collected in a trial of the OX40 agonist ivuxolimab. The chain carries TRBV7-8 and TRBJ2-7, with D perhaps matching TRBD1 (5 bases). In nucleotides, the CDR3 is TGTGCCAGCAGCCCTCAGGGCCTAAAAACCTACGAGCAGTACTTC. Encoded protein: CASSPQGLKTYEQYF.